This T cell receptor (beta chain) derives from a study of T cells in Graves' hyperthyroidism and ophthalmopathy. The CDR3 consists of 15 residues. Per the germline V gene, CDR1 is DFQATT and CDR2 is SNEGSKA (reference sequence). V was clipped by 6 bases and J by 0 bases; unmatched bases: 9. Regions amplified from RNA transcripts were the TCR beta CDR3 regions. HTBI primers were used for first-round RT-PCR of the TCR CDR3. MiXCR, applied by TCRdb to the multiplex PCR reads, yields one record per CDR3 protein. The sample yields approximately 700,000 distinct CDR3 sequences, nearly 45% seen once. This clonotype has a handful of counts. Its antigen is as yet unknown. Those patients with uncontrolled infection, other autoimmune disease, pregnancy or lactation were excluded. Diagnosis relied on clinical symptoms, serum thyroxine and TRAb, thyroid ultrasound and orbital computed tomography. Overall study findings and caveats: From stable hyperthyroidism, ophthalmopathy was separated by a 13 V-J model. Appearing also in blood were most of the thyroid clonotypes expanded above 0.001.

This chain uses TRBV20-1 with TRBJ2-7; 9 positions match TRBD1. Material: peripheral blood or thyroid tissue (not recorded which). The receptor was isolated from an adult man with Graves' disease, either hyperthyroidism or ophthalmopathy (not recorded which). The CDR3 is CSALQGASSSYEQYF. CDR3 bases: TGCAGTGCGCTACAGGGGGCCTCAAGCTCCTACGAGCAGTACTTC.